These 23 T cell receptor beta chains originate from one sample sequenced in a study of blood T cell repertoires in COVID-19. Libraries were prepared by immunoSEQ multiplex PCR; TCRdb keeps only in-frame clonotypes and omits some of them. The sample includes more than 60,000 clones, 75% to 95% seen only once; the top ten take 6.9%. Sample: peripheral blood. The origin of the receptors is a human donor in a cohort sampled during active COVID-19.

J is TRBJ2-5 and V is TRBV2; 7 positions match TRBD1. V lost 6 bases to trimming and J lost 5 bases; unmatched junction nucleotides: 3. CDR3 length: 12 amino acids. CDR1 and CDR2 from the germline V gene are SNHLY and FYNNEI. In nucleotides, the CDR3 is TGTGCCAGCAGGACAGGGTTGGAGACCCAGTACTTC. Translation: CASRTGLETQYF.

This sequence joins TRBV19 and TRBJ1-2, with D uncertain. The germline CDR1 and CDR2 sequences are LNHDA and SQIVND (reference sequence). The ends were cut back, 5 bases at V and 4 bases at J, with 14 bases in the middle. This CDR3 has 14 residues. CDR3 coding DNA: TGTGCCAGTAGTCCCTCAACGGGTGGCTATGGCTACACCTTC. This encodes CASSPSTGGYGYTF.

The rearrangement joins TRBV5-1 to TRBJ2-7, with 14 positions matching TRBD2. The length of the CDR3 is 18 residues. In germline, CDR1 is SGHRS, CDR2 YFSETQ. V was pared by 9 bases and J by 3 bases, with 17 bases of the junction left unmatched. The CDR3 nucleotides are TGCGCCACCTCAGTCGGACTAGCGGGGGGCCCGGCAAACTACGAGCAGTACTTC. Translated: CATSVGLAGGPANYEQYF.

V gene TRBV9 combines with J gene TRBJ2-5; 11 bases are a match to TRBD1. The CDR3 totals 16 residues. V gave up 3 bases and J gave up 3 bases; unmatched junction bases: 7. Germline CDR1 reads SGDLS; CDR2 reads YYNGEE. CDR3 coding DNA: TGTGCCAGCAGCGCCCGGGACAGGGGGTTGGAAGAGACCCAGTACTTC. The encoded protein is CASSARDRGLEETQYF.

This chain uses TRBV5-1 with TRBJ2-1, with D maybe TRBD1 (6 bases). The CDR3 length is 15 residues. The germline CDR1 and CDR2 sequences are SGHRS and YFSETQ. Trimming left V 5 bases short and J 2 bases short, with 14 bases between. The CDR3 DNA reads TGCGCCAGCAGGGCACAGGGTAATACCTACAATGAGCAGTTCTTC. Translating gives CASRAQGNTYNEQFF.

The chain combines TRBV19 with TRBJ1-6; D unresolved. The V end was cut by 2 bases, the J end by 5 bases, with 13 bases between. The CDR3 loop spans 16 amino acids. Germline V CDR1 and CDR2: LNHDA, SQIVND (reference sequence). CDR3 sequence reads: CASSIQTVRNNSPLHF. As DNA, the CDR3 is TGTGCCAGTAGTATACAAACAGTCCGAAATAATTCACCCCTCCACTTT.

The chain uses TRBV11-2 and TRBJ2-7, with unresolved D. This CDR3 region has 13 residues. The V end was cut by 7 bases, the J end by 3 bases, with 13 bases between. From germline, CDR1 is SGHAT and CDR2 FQNNGV. CDR3 in amino acids: CASTFGELYEQYF. The CDR3 coding sequence is TGTGCCAGCACCTTCGGAGAACTCTACGAGCAGTACTTC.

This clone was counted between two and nine times. This chain links TRBV12-3 or TRBV12-4 with TRBJ1-2; D unclear. The CDR3 runs to 12 residues. Trimming took 5 bases from V and 12 from J, leaving 16 bases between them. The CDR3 DNA sequence: TGTGCCAGCAGTCCCCCCTTGGCCCGCAACACCTTC. It specifies CASSPPLARNTF.

This rearrangement joins TRBV28 to TRBJ1-1; possible D gene TRBD1, 5 bases. Germline values: CDR1 MDHEN, CDR2 SYDVKM. The CDR3 totals 15 residues. The germline V and J ends were trimmed by 4 bases and 4 bases, with 16 bases remaining between them. CDR3 DNA sequence: TGTGCCAGCAGTTCGGCCCTCTCGGGGGGCACTGAAGCTTTCTTT. Amino acids: CASSSALSGGTEAFF. Complete variable domain (other parts from reference TRBV28 and TRBJ1-1): DVKVTQSSRYLVKRTGEKVFLECVQDMDHENMFWYRQDPGLGLRLIYFSYDVKMKEKGDIPEGYSVSREKKERFSLILESASTNQTSMYLCASSSALSGGTEAFFGQGTRLTVV.

The CDR3 reads CASSQQLGEADTQYF. In DNA, the CDR3 is TGCGCCAGCAGCCAGCAATTGGGGGAGGCAGATACGCAGTATTTT. This sequence joins TRBV4-3 and TRBJ2-3; D is perhaps TRBD2 (6 bases). The V and J ends lost 3 bases and 4 bases respectively, with 14 bases between them. The CDR3 runs to 15 residues. Per germline, CDR1 LGHNA and CDR2 YSLEER.

J is TRBJ1-4 and V is TRBV19, with 9 positions matching TRBD1. This CDR3 is 15 amino acids long. Germline lookup yields CDR1 LNHDA and CDR2 SQIVND (reference sequence). After removal of 6 bases from V and 8 bases from J, the junction contained 10 bases not matched to a gene. CDR3 coding DNA: TGTGCCAGTAGCCCCTACAGGGGGCAGGGGGAAAAACTGTTTTTT. Encoded protein: CASSPYRGQGEKLFF.

The gene calls are TRBV12-3 or TRBV12-4 and TRBJ1-2, with D unresolved. The CDR3 extends over 12 amino acids. Trimming left V 3 bases short and J 8 bases short, with 10 bases between. In nucleotides, the CDR3 is TGTGCCAGCAGTTTTGGTGGGCCCGGCTACACCTTC. It encodes CASSFGGPGYTF.

This chain links TRBV19 with TRBJ2-1; tentative D call: TRBD1 (7 bases). The germline V gene has CDR1 LNHDA and CDR2 SQIVND (reference sequence). The length of the CDR3 is 14 residues. V was pared by 4 bases and J by 4 bases, with 11 bases between. Written as DNA, the CDR3 is TGTGCCAGTAGTAGGGGGGACAGATACAATGAGCAGTTCTTC. This gives the protein CASSRGDRYNEQFF.

The genes are TRBV7-2 and TRBJ1-1; 10 nucleotides agree with TRBD1. This CDR3 has 17 residues. The junction had 9 bases not matched to a gene; V was cut back by 1 base and J by 4 bases. From germline, CDR1 is SGHTA and CDR2 FQGNSA. The CDR3 loop reads CASSLVETGGAGTEAFF. CDR3 nucleotides: TGTGCCAGCAGCTTAGTAGAGACAGGGGGCGCGGGCACTGAAGCTTTCTTT.

The rearrangement uses TRBV19 and TRBJ1-2, with D perhaps matching TRBD1 (5 bases). With 5 bases removed from V and 8 bases from J, the gap between germline ends came to 12 bases. The CDR3 runs to 12 residues. Germline CDR1 and CDR2: LNHDA and SQIVND (reference sequence). CDR3 bases: TGTGCCAGTAGTGCACGGGGGGTCGGCTACACCTTC. Amino acid sequence: CASSARGVGYTF.

J is TRBJ2-2 and V is TRBV6-2 or TRBV6-3; 15 bases are a match to TRBD2. With V trimmed by 5 bases and J by 5 bases, 9 bases remained unmatched. The CDR3 consists of 18 residues. The germline gives CDR1 MNHEY, CDR2 SVGEGT. The CDR3 protein is CASSPGLAGGRRTGELFF. CDR3 bases: TGTGCCAGCAGTCCGGGACTAGCGGGGGGCAGGAGAACCGGGGAGCTGTTTTTT.

This clone was picked up one time. The rearrangement uses TRBV7-9 and TRBJ2-5; 7 nucleotides align to TRBD1. Germline CDR1 reads SEHNR; CDR2 reads FQNEAQ (reference sequence). V dropped 5 bases and J dropped 6; count of bases not matched to a gene: 9. CDR3 length: 14 amino acids. The DNA for the CDR3 is TGTGCCAGCAGCCATTCGACAGGGACGAAGACCCAGTACTTC. Its translation: CASSHSTGTKTQYF. The full variable domain, rest sourced from reference TRBV7-9 and TRBJ2-5, is DTGVSQNPRHKITKRGQNVTFRCDPISEHNRLYWYRQTLGQGPEFLTYFQNEAQLEKSRLLSDRFSAERPKGSFSTLEIQRTEQGDSAMYLCASSHSTGTKTQYFGPGTRLLVL.

The V and J genes are TRBV6-6 and TRBJ1-4; D perhaps matches TRBD1 (5 bases). Germline V CDR1 and CDR2: MNHNY, SVGAGI (reference sequence). V was pared by 0 bases and J by 9 bases, with 11 bases between. The CDR3 is 14 residues long. The CDR3 protein is CASSYSITGQKLFF. CDR3 DNA sequence: TGTGCCAGCAGTTACTCGATCACAGGACAAAAACTGTTTTTT.

The genes are TRBV15 and TRBJ2-3; 11 positions agree with TRBD2. V trimming: 0 bases; J trimming: 5 bases; junction bases outside the gene matches: 4. The CDR3 is 16 amino acids. Germline V lookup: CDR1 LNHNV, CDR2 YYDKDF (reference sequence). The CDR3 DNA follows: TGTGCCACCAGCAGAGAAGGTCTAGCGGGGGGAGATACGCAGTATTTT. It codes for CATSREGLAGGDTQYF.

The rearrangement uses TRBV4-1 and TRBJ2-7; 8 bases line up with TRBD2. J lost 0 bases, V lost 1 base, and 5 bases had no gene match. CDR1 MGHRA and CDR2 YSYEKL come from the germline V gene. The CDR3 loop spans 16 amino acids. The CDR3 region has the DNA TGCGCCAGCAGCCAAGGGGAGGGACTAGGCTCCTACGAGCAGTACTTC. Translation gives CASSQGEGLGSYEQYF.

The gene calls are TRBV28 and TRBJ1-6, with D possibly TRBD1 on 5 matching bases. The germline gives CDR1 MDHEN, CDR2 SYDVKM. With 7 bases removed from V and 9 bases from J, the gap between germline ends came to 10 bases. This CDR3 has 12 residues. CDR3 region: CASNHRSSPLHF. DNA for the CDR3: TGTGCCAGCAATCACAGGAGTTCACCCCTCCACTTT.

The V gene is TRBV11-2, the J gene TRBJ1-1; D is uncertain. CDR3 length equals 11 residues. Trimming took off 2 bases at V and 6 bases at J, with 4 bases between the two ends. Germline V gene lookup returns CDR1 SGHAT and CDR2 FQNNGV. The CDR3 region is CASSLSAEAFF. CDR3 in DNA: TGTGCCAGCAGCTTATCGGCTGAAGCTTTCTTT.

The DNA of the CDR3 is TGTGCCAGCAGCCCCGGACAGGACCTGGGCTACACCTTC. This translates into CASSPGQDLGYTF. V gene TRBV6-2 or TRBV6-3 combines with J gene TRBJ1-2; 7 bases are shared with TRBD1. Germline V CDR1 and CDR2: MNHEY, SVGEGT. The V segment lost 6 bases and the J segment 8 bases; nucleotides outside the gene matches: 9. The CDR3 loop spans 13 amino acids.